The next 32 T cell receptor beta chains were all read from a single sample in a study of T cell repertoires in cytomegalovirus infection. TCRdb re-called the reads with MiXCR, one entry per CDR3 protein. The sample has 200,000 to 250,000 distinct CDR3 sequences, more than 9% seen once. Material for sequencing was PBMCs. The source of these receptors is a human donor in good health (CMV status not recorded). Some clones in this sample may be carry-over from other donors' samples.

In this sample, this clonotype turned up many times. The genes are TRBV5-6 and TRBJ1-5, with D uncertain. Germline V lookup: CDR1 SGHDT, CDR2 YYEEEE. The CDR3 loop spans 15 amino acids. Trimming took off 0 bases at V and 5 bases at J, with 12 bases between the two ends. CDR3 nucleotides: TGTGCCAGCAGCTTGGGAGGGTTAGGCGATCAGCCCCAGCATTTT. Its protein is CASSLGGLGDQPQHF.

This clonotype was detected many times. V and J are TRBV7-2 and TRBJ2-3, with D unresolved. This CDR3 is 15 amino acids long. V lost 0 bases and J 6 bases, leaving 13 bases between the germline ends. Germline V CDR1 and CDR2: SGHTA, FQGNSA. The CDR3 sequence: CASSLAPFNMDTQYF. CDR3 DNA: TGTGCCAGCAGCTTAGCACCGTTTAATATGGATACGCAGTATTTT.

This clonotype appeared many times. The chain combines TRBV7-2 with TRBJ2-2; unclear D gene. Germline-derived CDR1 and CDR2 are SGHTA and FQGNSA. The CDR3 has 13 amino acids. The V end was cut by 3 bases, the J end by 7 bases, with 9 bases between. In DNA, the CDR3 is TGTGCCAGCAGCTTCGGATCGCACGGGGAGCTGTTTTTT. Translation: CASSFGSHGELFF.

This clonotype has just a few counts. The chain has TRBV10-3 and TRBJ2-1; a possible D gene is TRBD2 (7 bases). CDR3 length: 12 residues. V was clipped by 9 bases and J by 8 bases, with 14 bases between them. Germline V gene sequence: CDR1 ENHRY, CDR2 SYGVKD. The CDR3 region is CAIGGAVDEQFF. CDR3 DNA: TGTGCCATTGGGGGGGCGGTCGATGAGCAGTTCTTC.

The chain couples TRBV5-4 to TRBJ1-2; 12 nucleotides align to TRBD1. J lost 7 bases, V lost 2 bases, and 9 bases had no gene match. Germline loops: CDR1 SGHNT, CDR2 YYREEE (reference sequence). The CDR3 extends over 16 amino acids. The CDR3 bases are TGTGCCAGCAGCTTTGGGGGGACAGGGGGCATTTTTGGCTACACCTTC. Encoded protein: CASSFGGTGGIFGYTF.

This clonotype has ten or more counts. V gene TRBV7-2 combines with J gene TRBJ2-7; 7 bases map to TRBD1. CDR3 length: 15 amino acids. Per the germline V gene, CDR1 is SGHTA and CDR2 is FQGNSA. V was pared by 0 bases and J by 3 bases, with 5 bases of the junction left unmatched. CDR3 nucleotides: TGTGCCAGCAGCTTAGCAGGGACAGAGAGCTACGAGCAGTACTTC. It specifies CASSLAGTESYEQYF.

This clonotype was detected ten times or more. The chain recombines TRBV7-2 with TRBJ2-3; 9 bases align to TRBD2. CDR1 and CDR2 (germline): SGHTA, FQGNSA. CDR3 length: 15 residues. V dropped 4 bases and J dropped 2; count of bases not matched to a gene: 4. This CDR3 reads CASSSLAGYTDTQYF. The CDR3 region has the DNA TGTGCCAGCAGCTCGCTAGCGGGGTACACAGATACGCAGTATTTT.

This clonotype was seen a handful of times. This CDR3 is CASSIVTGAYEQYF. In nucleotides, the CDR3 is TGTGCCAGTAGTATTGTAACGGGGGCCTACGAGCAGTACTTC. This chain uses TRBV19 with TRBJ2-7, with D possibly being TRBD2 (6 bases). This CDR3 has 14 amino acids. The V and J ends lost 3 bases and 2 bases respectively, with 11 bases between them. The germline V gene has CDR1 LNHDA and CDR2 SQIVND (reference sequence).

This rearrangement joins TRBV20-1 to TRBJ2-1; 10 bases are a match to TRBD2. The CDR3 has 14 amino acids. The junction had 10 bases not matched to a gene; V was cut back by 5 bases and J by 9 bases. The V gene's germline CDR1 is DFQATT and CDR2 SNEGSKA (reference sequence). The CDR3 loop is CSADPSGTSAEQFF. Here the CDR3 DNA reads TGCAGTGCTGACCCCTCGGGGACTAGCGCTGAGCAGTTCTTC.

This clonotype has ten or more counts. This chain connects TRBV7-8 to TRBJ1-6; no reliable D call. Germline assignment: CDR1 SGHVS and CDR2 FQNEAQ. Trimming took off 1 base at V and 7 bases at J, with 14 bases between the two ends. The CDR3 contains 16 residues. The CDR3 region is CASSLEPLGGNSPLHF. CDR3 sequence (DNA): TGTGCCAGCAGCTTAGAGCCTCTCGGAGGGAATTCACCCCTCCACTTT.

There are a few counts of this clonotype. The rearrangement links TRBV24-1 to TRBJ2-2; 8 nucleotides match TRBD1. The CDR3 extends over 17 amino acids. Germline V gene sequence: CDR1 KGHDR, CDR2 SFDVKD. Trimming cost V 4 bases and J 0 bases; bases outside gene matches: 6. As DNA, the CDR3 is TGTGCCACCAGTGAACGGGACAGGACCGCGAACACCGGGGAGCTGTTTTTT. Its translation is CATSERDRTANTGELFF.

CDR3 residues: CASSRGAGSYEQYF. In nucleotides, the CDR3 is TGTGCCAGCAGCCGAGGGGCCGGGTCCTACGAGCAGTACTTC. This chain links TRBV7-9 with TRBJ2-7; either TRBD1 or TRBD2 may fit D (5 bases each). The V gene lost 5 bases and the J gene lost 1 base, with 12 bases spanning the gap. The CDR3 is made up of 14 amino acids. Germline V gene lookup returns CDR1 SEHNR and CDR2 FQNEAQ (reference sequence).

This clonotype appeared a few times. This chain connects TRBV19 to TRBJ2-7, with D possibly being TRBD1 (6 bases). The CDR3 spans 17 residues. Looked up from germline, CDR1 is LNHDA and CDR2 is SQIVND (reference sequence). The V gene lost 1 base and the J gene lost 3 bases, with 19 bases spanning the gap. DNA for the CDR3: TGTGCCAGTAGTATAGGGCCCCCTGGGGACACTTTCTACGAGCAGTACTTC. It encodes CASSIGPPGDTFYEQYF.

This clonotype came up a few times. The chain employs TRBV19 and TRBJ2-5; possibly TRBD2 for D (5 bases). The germline V gene has CDR1 LNHDA and CDR2 SQIVND (reference sequence). V lost 6 bases and J 6 bases, leaving 17 bases between the germline ends. This CDR3 has 14 amino acids. This CDR3 reads CASSTRPGSQTQYF. The CDR3 nucleotides read TGTGCCAGTAGCACTCGCCCGGGATCGCAGACCCAGTACTTC. Full variable domain (remainder filled in from reference TRBV19 and TRBJ2-5): DGGITQSPKYLFRKEGQNVTLSCEQNLNHDAMYWYRQDPGQGLRLIYYSQIVNDFQKGDIAEGYSVSREKKESFPLTVTSAQKNPTAFYLCASSTRPGSQTQYFGPGTRLLVL.

The chain has TRBV29-1 and TRBJ2-4, with D possibly matching TRBD2 (6 bases). The CDR3 runs to 16 residues. CDR1 is SQVTM, CDR2 ANQGSEA, per germline. Deletions cut 0 bases from V and 4 bases from J, with 16 bases between. The CDR3 DNA reads as TGCAGCGTTGAAGAAACGCGGGGTCCACCGAAAAACATTCAGTACTTC. Translation: CSVEETRGPPKNIQYF.

The J gene is TRBJ1-6, the V gene TRBV23-1; 9 bases map to TRBD1. TRBV23-1 is labeled an ORF, and its function is uncertain. Trimming cost V 0 bases and J 9 bases; bases outside gene matches: 12. CDR3 length: 18 amino acids. CDR3 sequence: CASSQSDNRGLYFSPLHF. CDR3 in DNA: TGCGCCAGCAGTCAATCTGACAACAGGGGGCTGTATTTTTCACCCCTCCACTTT.

This clonotype was counted at least ten times. The rearrangement links TRBV7-2 to TRBJ1-6; D possibly corresponds to TRBD1 (5 bases). Germline CDR1 and CDR2: SGHTA and FQGNSA. Deletions cut 2 bases from V and 9 bases from J, with 14 bases between. This CDR3 spans 15 amino acids. DNA for the CDR3: TGTGCCAGCAGCTTACTTTGGCCCCAGGGTTCACCCCTCCACTTT. Protein sequence: CASSLLWPQGSPLHF.

This clonotype was seen many times. The V gene is TRBV7-8, the J gene TRBJ2-3; a possible D gene is TRBD1 (6 bases). This CDR3 spans 16 amino acids. V was pared by 5 bases and J by 6 bases, with 21 bases between. Germline V CDR1 and CDR2: SGHVS, FQNEAQ. This CDR3 is CASSIGARGLGDTQYF. The CDR3, as DNA: TGTGCCAGCAGCATAGGGGCCAGGGGCCTAGGGGATACGCAGTATTTT.

This clonotype was seen many times. The chain recombines TRBV11-2 with TRBJ2-7; D gene unclear. The V gene's germline CDR1 is SGHAT and CDR2 FQNNGV. The CDR3 extends over 15 amino acids. V gave up 5 bases and J gave up 3 bases, with 17 bases separating them. CDR3: CASSIGGGRNYEQYF. The CDR3 nucleotides read TGTGCCAGCAGCATCGGCGGCGGACGGAACTACGAGCAGTACTTC. The whole variable domain, filled in from reference TRBV11-2 and TRBJ2-7, reads EAGVAQSPRYKIIEKRQSVAFWCNPISGHATLYWYQQILGQGPKLLIQFQNNGVVDDSQLPKDRFSAERLKGVDSTLKIQPAKLEDSAVYLCASSIGGGRNYEQYFGPGTRLTVT.

This rearrangement joins TRBV19 to TRBJ1-2; TRBD1 matches 8 bases. The germline CDR1 and CDR2 sequences are LNHDA and SQIVND (reference sequence). The length of the CDR3 is 13 residues. With 7 bases clipped from V and 4 bases from J, the junction kept 5 bases outside the gene matches. Here the CDR3 DNA reads TGTGCCAGTAAGGACAGGGTCCCCTATGGCTACACCTTC. It specifies CASKDRVPYGYTF.

This chain connects TRBV6-2 or TRBV6-3 to TRBJ1-1; D not certain. Germline V gene data show CDR1 as MNHEY and CDR2 as SVGEGT. Trimming cost V 7 bases and J 3 bases, with 15 bases left between them. The length of the CDR3 is 14 residues. For the CDR3, the DNA is TGTGCCAGCAAATTCGGGCAGCTCTACACTGAAGCTTTCTTT. Protein sequence: CASKFGQLYTEAFF.

There are many counts of this clonotype. J is TRBJ2-7 and V is TRBV6-1; 7 nucleotides align to TRBD1. V was pared by 5 bases and J by 2 bases, with 6 bases of the junction left unmatched. The CDR3 contains 14 residues. CDR1 and CDR2 from the germline V gene are MNHNS and SASEGT. For the CDR3, the DNA is TGTGCCAGCAGTCCCGGACAGGCCCCCTACGAGCAGTACTTC. Translating it yields CASSPGQAPYEQYF.

V gene TRBV5-6 combines with J gene TRBJ1-4; 7 positions agree with TRBD1. This CDR3 region has 15 residues. V shed 4 bases, J shed 3 bases, and the junction held 6 bases outside the gene matches. Germline values: CDR1 SGHDT, CDR2 YYEEEE. The CDR3 loop is CASSDRDRANEKLFF. CDR3 nucleotide sequence: TGTGCCAGCAGCGACCGGGACAGAGCTAATGAAAAACTGTTTTTT.

The CDR3 region is CASSLADWTGANTGELFF. The CDR3 nucleotides read TGTGCCAGCAGCTTAGCAGACTGGACAGGGGCGAACACCGGGGAGCTGTTTTTT. The chain combines TRBV7-8 with TRBJ2-2; 9 nucleotides line up with TRBD1. Trimming at V came to 0 bases and at J to 0 bases, leaving 5 bases not matched to a gene. Germline loops: CDR1 SGHVS, CDR2 FQNEAQ. The CDR3 sequence is 18 residues long.

This clonotype was seen a few times. This sequence joins TRBV6-1 and TRBJ2-3, with D possibly matching TRBD2 (6 bases). The CDR3 is 15 residues long. Germline values: CDR1 MNHNS, CDR2 SASEGT. V shed 5 bases and J shed 2 bases, with 14 bases lying between them. The DNA of the CDR3 is TGTGCCAGCAGTTACCAGCGGGTCATCACAGATACGCAGTATTTT. Protein product: CASSYQRVITDTQYF.

A few counts support this clonotype. The V and J genes are TRBV11-2 and TRBJ2-1, with D possibly being TRBD2 (5 bases). The germline CDR1 and CDR2 sequences are SGHAT and FQNNGV. The CDR3 has 15 amino acids. V dropped 5 bases and J dropped 7 bases, with 18 bases sitting between them. DNA for the CDR3: TGTGCCAGCAGCCCGGAGGTGACTGCTCGGAATGAGCAGTTCTTC. Translated, it gives CASSPEVTARNEQFF.

The chain uses TRBV9 and TRBJ2-2, with no clear D. This CDR3 contains 14 residues. Trimming stripped 0 bases from V and 2 bases from J, with 5 bases between. Per the germline V gene, CDR1 is SGDLS and CDR2 is YYNGEE. In DNA form, the CDR3 reads TGTGCCAGCAGCGTAGTGGCTAACACCGGGGAGCTGTTTTTT. Translated: CASSVVANTGELFF.

This clonotype was detected ten times or more. The chain employs TRBV28 and TRBJ1-1; D is possibly TRBD1 (5 bases). With 10 bases removed from V and 0 bases from J, the gap between germline ends came to 18 bases. The CDR3 runs to 15 residues. Looked up from germline, CDR1 is MDHEN and CDR2 is SYDVKM. The CDR3 nucleotides are TGTGCCATTTCTCGGAGGGGCGGATTGAACACTGAAGCTTTCTTT. This sequence encodes CAISRRGGLNTEAFF.

Concerning this clonotype: This may be a read error, as it is one base from a much larger clone. This rearrangement joins TRBV28 to TRBJ2-7, with D maybe TRBD2 (6 bases). The germline gives CDR1 MDHEN, CDR2 SYDVKM. The CDR3 consists of 12 residues. V lost 8 bases, J lost 9 bases, and 17 bases lay in between. The DNA of the CDR3 is TGTGCCAGCTCGGGGGAAGTGGGCGGGCAGTACTTC. Protein sequence: CASSGEVGGQYF.

This clonotype has a handful of counts. CDR3 residues: CASSYRRQSSYNEQFF. Written as DNA, the CDR3 is TGTGCCAGCAGTTACCGGCGCCAGAGCTCCTACAATGAGCAGTTCTTC. This chain connects TRBV6-2 or TRBV6-3 to TRBJ2-1, with no clear D. V lost 2 bases to trimming and J lost 0 bases, with 11 bases between them. This CDR3 is built from 16 residues. The germline CDR1 and CDR2 sequences are MNHEY and SVGEGT.

This clonotype was found many times. The CDR3, as DNA: TGTGCCAGCTCCCTCCCCATTAACAGGGGGTATCCCTACGAGCAGTACTTC. As protein: CASSLPINRGYPYEQYF. The gene calls are TRBV25-1 and TRBJ2-7; 8 nucleotides line up with TRBD1. The J segment lost 2 bases and the V segment lost 8 bases, leaving 17 bases of the junction unmatched. Looked up from germline, CDR1 is MGHDK and CDR2 is SYGVNS. CDR3 length: 17 amino acids.

The rearrangement uses TRBV20-1 and TRBJ2-3, with 9 positions matching TRBD2. The germline gives CDR1 DFQATT, CDR2 SNEGSKA (reference sequence). V lost 0 bases to trimming and J lost 1 base; unmatched junction nucleotides: 11. CDR3 length equals 18 residues. The CDR3 loop is CSARDPLAGSIGTDTQYF. The CDR3 DNA sequence: TGCAGTGCTAGAGATCCTCTAGCGGGGAGTATAGGCACAGATACGCAGTATTTT.